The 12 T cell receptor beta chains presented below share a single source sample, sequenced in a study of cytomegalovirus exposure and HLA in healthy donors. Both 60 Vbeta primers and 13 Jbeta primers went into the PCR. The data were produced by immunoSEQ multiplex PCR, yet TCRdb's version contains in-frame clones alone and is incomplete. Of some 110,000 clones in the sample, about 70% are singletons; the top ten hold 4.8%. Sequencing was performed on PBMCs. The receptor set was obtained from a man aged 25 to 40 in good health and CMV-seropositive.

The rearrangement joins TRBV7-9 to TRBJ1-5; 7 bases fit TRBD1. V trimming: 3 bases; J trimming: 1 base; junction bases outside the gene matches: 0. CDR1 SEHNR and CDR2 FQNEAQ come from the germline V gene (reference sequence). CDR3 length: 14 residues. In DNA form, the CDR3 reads TGTGCCAGCAGCTTGGACAGGAGCAATCAGCCCCAGCATTTT. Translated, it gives CASSLDRSNQPQHF.

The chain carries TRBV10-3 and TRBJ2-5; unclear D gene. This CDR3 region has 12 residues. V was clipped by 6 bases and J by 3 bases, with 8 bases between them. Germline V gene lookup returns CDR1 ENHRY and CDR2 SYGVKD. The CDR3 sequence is CAISGEEETQYF. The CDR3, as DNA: TGTGCCATCAGCGGAGAAGAAGAGACCCAGTACTTC.

CDR3 residues: CASSPPWGGGRNSPLHF. CDR3 in DNA: TGTGCCAGCAGCCCACCCTGGGGAGGAGGGCGTAATTCACCCCTCCACTTT. The chain recombines TRBV7-2 with TRBJ1-6, with D unresolved. V gave up 5 bases and J gave up 6 bases, with 20 bases separating them. The germline V gene encodes CDR1 SGHTA and CDR2 FQGNSA. The CDR3 loop spans 17 amino acids.

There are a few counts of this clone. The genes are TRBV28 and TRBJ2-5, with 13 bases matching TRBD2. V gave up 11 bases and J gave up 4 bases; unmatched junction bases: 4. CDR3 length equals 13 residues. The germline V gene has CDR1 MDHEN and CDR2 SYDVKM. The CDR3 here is CAWGLAGPETQYF. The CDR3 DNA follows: TGTGCCTGGGGACTAGCGGGGCCAGAGACCCAGTACTTC.

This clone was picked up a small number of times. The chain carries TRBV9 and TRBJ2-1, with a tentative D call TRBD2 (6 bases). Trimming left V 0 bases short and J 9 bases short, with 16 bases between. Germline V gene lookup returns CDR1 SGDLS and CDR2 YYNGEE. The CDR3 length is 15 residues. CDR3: CASSVVGGTWGEQFF. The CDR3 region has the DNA TGTGCCAGCAGCGTAGTGGGTGGGACTTGGGGTGAGCAGTTCTTC.

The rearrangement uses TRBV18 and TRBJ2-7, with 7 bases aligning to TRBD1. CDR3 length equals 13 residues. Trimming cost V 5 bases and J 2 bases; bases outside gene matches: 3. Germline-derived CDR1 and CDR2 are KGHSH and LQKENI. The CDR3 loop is CASSSGQPYEQYF. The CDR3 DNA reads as TGTGCCAGCTCATCGGGACAGCCCTACGAGCAGTACTTC.

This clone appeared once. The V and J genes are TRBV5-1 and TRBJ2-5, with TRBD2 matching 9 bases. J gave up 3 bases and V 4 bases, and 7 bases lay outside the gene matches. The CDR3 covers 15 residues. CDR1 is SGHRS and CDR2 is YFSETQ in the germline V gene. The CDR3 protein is CASSPGTSSEETQYF. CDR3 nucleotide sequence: TGCGCCAGCAGCCCGGGGACTAGCTCGGAAGAGACCCAGTACTTC. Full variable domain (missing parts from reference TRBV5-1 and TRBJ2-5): KAGVTQTPRYLIKTRGQQVTLSCSPISGHRSVSWYQQTPGQGLQFLFEYFSETQRNKGNFPGRFSGRQFSNSRSEMNVSTLELGDSALYLCASSPGTSSEETQYFGPGTRLLVL.

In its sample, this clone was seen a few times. The CDR3 DNA reads TGTGCCAGCAGCAGCGGGGGGACAGATACGCAGTATTTT. Amino acid sequence: CASSSGGTDTQYF. The chain couples TRBV7-8 to TRBJ2-3, with 9 bases matching TRBD2. The V segment lost 5 bases and the J segment 3 bases; nucleotides outside the gene matches: 0. Germline V gene sequence: CDR1 SGHVS, CDR2 FQNEAQ. The CDR3 has 13 amino acids.

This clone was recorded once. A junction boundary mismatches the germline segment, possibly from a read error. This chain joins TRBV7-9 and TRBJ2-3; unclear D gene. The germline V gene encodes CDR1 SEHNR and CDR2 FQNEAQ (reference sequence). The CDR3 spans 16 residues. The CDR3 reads CSSSSRRSGYTDTQYF. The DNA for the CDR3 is TGTTCCAGCAGCTCTCGACGGTCCGGGTACACAGATACGCAGTATTTT.

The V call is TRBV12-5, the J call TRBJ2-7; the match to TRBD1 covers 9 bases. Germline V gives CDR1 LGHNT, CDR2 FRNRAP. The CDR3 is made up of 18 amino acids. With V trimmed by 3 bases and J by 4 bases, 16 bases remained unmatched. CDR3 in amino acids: CASGFHPGTGKKGYEQYF. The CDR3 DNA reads TGTGCTAGTGGTTTTCATCCCGGGACAGGGAAAAAAGGGTACGAGCAGTACTTC.

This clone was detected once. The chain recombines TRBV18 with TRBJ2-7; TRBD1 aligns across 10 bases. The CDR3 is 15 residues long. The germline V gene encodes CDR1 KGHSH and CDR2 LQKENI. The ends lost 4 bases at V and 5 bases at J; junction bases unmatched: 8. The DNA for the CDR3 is TGTGCCAGCTCACGTCGCGGGACAGGGGACCACGAGCAGTACTTC. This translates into CASSRRGTGDHEQYF.

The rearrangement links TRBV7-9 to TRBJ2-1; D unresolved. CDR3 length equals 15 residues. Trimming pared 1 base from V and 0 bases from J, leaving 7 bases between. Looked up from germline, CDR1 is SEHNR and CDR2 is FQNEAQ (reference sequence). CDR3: CASSLEMSSYNEQFF. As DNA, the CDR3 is TGTGCCAGCAGCTTAGAAATGAGCTCCTACAATGAGCAGTTCTTC.